The sequence of this T cell receptor (beta chain) was determined in a study of T cells in Graves' hyperthyroidism and ophthalmopathy. Regarding the study as a whole: The blood repertoire included most of the expanded thyroid clonotypes above 0.001.

Germline V lookup: CDR1 DFQATT, CDR2 SNEGSKA (reference sequence). The CDR3 sequence is 13 residues long. This clonotype appeared a few times. The target antigen is unknown. Authors of the study amplified TCR beta CDR3 regions from RNA transcripts. An initial round of RT-PCR targeting the TCR CDR3 relied on the HTBI primer set. TCRdb redid the calling of the multiplex PCR reads with MiXCR, one entry per CDR3 protein. Here the sample spans around 570,000 distinct CDR3 sequences, 20% being singletons. With duration under 3 months, ophthalmopathy was active: Clinical Activity Score at least 3, NOSPECS at least 4. The study left out patients who had uncontrolled infection, other autoimmune disease, pregnancy or lactation.

The TCR comes from a man aged 40-50 years with Graves' ophthalmopathy. This chain links TRBV20-1 with TRBJ2-3, with D possibly TRBD2 on 7 matching bases. Sequenced material: blood. CDR3 residues: CSTRGAITDTQYF. CDR3 bases: TGCAGCACCCGGGGGGCTATCACAGATACGCAGTATTTT.